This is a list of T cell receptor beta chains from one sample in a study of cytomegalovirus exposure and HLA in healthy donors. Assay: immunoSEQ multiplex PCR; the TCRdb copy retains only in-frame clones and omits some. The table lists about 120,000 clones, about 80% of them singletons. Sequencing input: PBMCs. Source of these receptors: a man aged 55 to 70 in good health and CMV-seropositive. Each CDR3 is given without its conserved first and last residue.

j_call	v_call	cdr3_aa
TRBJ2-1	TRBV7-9	ASSLASGGRNEQF
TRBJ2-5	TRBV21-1	ASSPRGSGRCQETQY
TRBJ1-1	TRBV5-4	ASSLVQGGTEAF
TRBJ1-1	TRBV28	ASSGQGAGNTEAF
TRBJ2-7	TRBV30	AWARRDEQY
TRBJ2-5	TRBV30	AWSPDSQETQY
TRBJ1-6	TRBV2	ASSDRGGEYSPLH
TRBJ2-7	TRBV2	ASIPDRLYEQY
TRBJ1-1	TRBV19	ASSEEGGSRTEAF
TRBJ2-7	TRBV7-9	ASSFGDYPYEQY
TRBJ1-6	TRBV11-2	ASSQNGALNSPLH
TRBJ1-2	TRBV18	ASSPSGTGKSPGGYT
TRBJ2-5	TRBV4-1	ASSQQGQAY
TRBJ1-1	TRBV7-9	ASSLGQNTEAF
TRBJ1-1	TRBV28	ASSGHAPKGYTEAF
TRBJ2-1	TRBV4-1	ASSQVADLVNEQF
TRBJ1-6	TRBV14	ASSRRDRSSYNSPLH
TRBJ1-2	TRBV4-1	ASSSQKGDGYT
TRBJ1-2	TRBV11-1	ASSLSADYYGYT
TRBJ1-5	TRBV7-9	AGRQGNQPQH
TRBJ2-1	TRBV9	ASSVASGGAASYNEQF
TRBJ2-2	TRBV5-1	ASSLQTGAGTGELF
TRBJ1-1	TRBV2	ASSPDSTYKGAF
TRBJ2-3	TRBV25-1	ASSDGAASTDTQY
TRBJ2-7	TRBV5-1	ASSDRDTNYEQY
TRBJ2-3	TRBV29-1	SVEGQTTDTQY
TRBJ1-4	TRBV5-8	ASSRDRGEKLF
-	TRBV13	ASSWGTSGVYEQY
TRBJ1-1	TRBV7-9	ASSLGLAGSEAF
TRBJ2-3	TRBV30	ATDPVGRAGDTQY
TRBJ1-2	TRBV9	ASSVDPDRGSGGYT
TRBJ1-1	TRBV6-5	ASSYAGTGLNTEAF
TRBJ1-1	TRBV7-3	ASSLGPGLNEAF
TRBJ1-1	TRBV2	ASNVQGWDTEAF
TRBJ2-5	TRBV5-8	ASSHRDRSQETQY
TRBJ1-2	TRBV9	ASSGPLYRAGSYGYT
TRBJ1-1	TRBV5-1	ASSLGGDTEAF
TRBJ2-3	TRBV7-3	ASSLTAGADTQY
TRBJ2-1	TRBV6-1	ASSLAGISYNEQF
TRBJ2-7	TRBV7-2	ASSLAAQGPSSYEQY
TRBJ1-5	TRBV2	ASSRQSSNQPQH
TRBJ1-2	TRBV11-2	ASSFVREAGYT
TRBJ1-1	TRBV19	ASSPRTGLNSEAF
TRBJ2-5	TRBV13	ASSLVGGQRETQY
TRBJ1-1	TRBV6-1	ASSETGWYTEAF